This T cell receptor beta chain comes out of a study of cytomegalovirus exposure and HLA in healthy donors. Overall study results and limits: A later analysis showed TCR association rates differing by HLA locus, peaking at DRB1 and lowest at HLA-C. A list of more than 150 TCR beta chains associated with cytomegalovirus was given. Roughly even sequencing depth across donors was the assumption behind the presence/absence analyses. In a later analysis, TCR beta V- and J-gene trimming showed a link to a missense DCLRE1C variant.

This clone was counted a few times. Antigen unknown. This PCR relied on a set of 60 Vbeta primers and 13 Jbeta primers. Only in-frame clones appear in the TCRdb table, and some are missing; sequencing was by immunoSEQ multiplex PCR. Of roughly 140,000 clones in the sample, about 70% were seen once. Between the trimmed V and J ends, which lost 4 bases and 2 bases, there was a span of 14 bases. This CDR3 spans 15 amino acids. Germline V CDR1 and CDR2: SGDLS, YYNGEE. Sequencing was performed on PBMCs. The genes are TRBV9 and TRBJ2-3, with D tentatively TRBD2 (5 bases). This clonotype was sampled from a man between 18 and 29 years old in good health and CMV-seronegative. CDR3 in amino acids: CASSPSGVHTDTQYF. CDR3 nucleotide sequence: TGTGCCAGCAGCCCATCCGGGGTACACACAGATACGCAGTATTTT.